These T cell receptor beta chains were read from a single sample in a study of T cell responses to AZD1222 COVID-19 vaccine. Libraries were prepared by immunoSEQ multiplex PCR; TCRdb keeps only in-frame clonotypes and omits some of them. The sample shows 100,000 to 150,000 clones, 89% of them seen only once. This specimen consisted of peripheral blood, obtained on day 0 of AZD1222 vaccination. The receptors were gathered from an adult in good health. CDR3s include the opening cysteine and the closing phenylalanine or tryptophan. A D gene is named only where the DNA matches it firmly. Size values are once, few and many counts, or a class for expanded clones, and some rows have none.

size	V	D	J	CDR3	DNA
.	TRBV11-2	.	TRBJ2-5	CASSEGFGDQETQYF	TGTGCCAGCAGCGAAGGGTTCGGTGACCAAGAGACCCAGTACTTC
.	TRBV5-1	TRBD1	TRBJ1-4	CASSWTGLEKEKLFF	TGCGCCAGCAGCTGGACAGGATTGGAGAAAGAAAAACTGTTTTTT
once	TRBV7-3	TRBD1	TRBJ1-1	CASSRTGETEAFF	TGTGCCAGCAGCCGCACAGGGGAAACTGAAGCTTTCTTT
.	TRBV7-9	.	TRBJ1-3	CASSSQGSGNTIYF	TGTGCCAGCAGTTCTCAGGGCTCTGGAAACACCATATATTTT
.	TRBV27	TRBD1	TRBJ2-4	CASRGSGTDSKNIQYF	TGTGCCAGCAGAGGCTCCGGGACAGATTCCAAAAACATTCAGTACTTC
.	TRBV6-5	TRBD2	TRBJ2-2	CASSYRLAPGELFF	TGTGCCAGCAGTTACCGACTAGCGCCCGGGGAGCTGTTTTTT
.	TRBV7-8	TRBD1	TRBJ2-7	CASSNTGGPYEQYF	TGTGCCAGCAGCAACACAGGGGGCCCCTACGAGCAGTACTTC
.	TRBV5-1	.	TRBJ1-2	CASSSTVFYGYTF	TGCGCCAGCAGCTCGACAGTATTCTATGGCTACACCTTC
.	TRBV13	.	TRBJ2-7	CASSLAGYEQYF	TGTGCCAGCAGCTTAGCCGGCTACGAGCAGTACTTC
once	TRBV18	TRBD2	TRBJ2-7	CASSSPNPPGLMTMYEQYF	TGTGCCAGCTCAAGTCCCAACCCCCCGGGACTAATGACTATGTACGAGCAGTACTTC
once	TRBV27	TRBD2	TRBJ2-1	CASSLGDYTYNEQFF	TGTGCCAGCAGTTTGGGGGACTACACCTACAATGAGCAGTTCTTC
.	TRBV21-1	.	TRBJ1-4	CASSKELGGATNEKLFF	TGTGCCAGCAGCAAAGAGTTAGGGGGCGCTACTAATGAAAAACTGTTTTTT
.	TRBV10-3	TRBD1	TRBJ1-1	CAISAKDRAANTEAFF	TGTGCCATCAGCGCCAAGGACAGGGCGGCGAACACTGAAGCTTTCTTT
.	TRBV28	.	TRBJ1-6	CASRITPGSYSPLHF	TGTGCCAGCAGAATCACCCCAGGGTCCTATTCACCCCTCCACTTT
.	TRBV10-3	.	TRBJ2-7	CAISSERSSYEQYF	TGTGCCATCAGCTCTGAGCGGTCCTCCTACGAGCAGTACTTC
.	TRBV7-3	TRBD1	TRBJ1-5	CASSLRGQGATNQPQHF	TGTGCCAGCAGCTTAAGGGGACAGGGGGCGACCAATCAGCCCCAGCATTTT
once	TRBV5-1	.	TRBJ2-5	CASSLGVARETQYF	TGCGCCAGCAGCTTGGGGGTAGCAAGAGAGACCCAGTACTTC
once	TRBV10-3	TRBD2	TRBJ2-1	CAISENAGLGSNEQFF	TGTGCCATCAGTGAGAACGCTGGACTAGGATCCAATGAGCAGTTCTTC
.	TRBV9	.	TRBJ2-7	CASSPGDFKQYF	TGTGCCAGCAGCCCGGGGGACTTTAAGCAGTACTTC
.	TRBV18	TRBD2	TRBJ2-7	CASSPGLAEYEQYF	TGTGCCAGCTCACCAGGACTAGCGGAGTACGAGCAGTACTTC
.	TRBV29-1	.	TRBJ1-5	CSVQEGGGNQPQHF	TGCAGCGTGCAGGAAGGTGGTGGCAATCAGCCCCAGCATTTT
.	TRBV7-9	TRBD2	TRBJ2-1	CASSLTSGVYNEQFF	TGTGCCAGCAGCTTAACTAGCGGGGTATACAATGAGCAGTTCTTC
.	TRBV18	TRBD2	TRBJ2-7	CASSPTSGRHEQYF	TGTGCCAGCTCCCCTACTAGCGGGAGACACGAGCAGTACTTC
.	TRBV6-5	.	TRBJ2-7	CASSDQYEQYF	TGTGCCAGCAGCGATCAGTACGAGCAGTACTTC
.	TRBV6-5	.	TRBJ2-1	CASGKAGNYEQFF	TGTGCCAGCGGGAAGGCAGGGAACTATGAGCAGTTCTTC
.	TRBV5-1	.	TRBJ2-6	CASSRTGSISGANVLTF	TGCGCCAGCAGTCGAACCGGGTCCATCTCTGGGGCCAACGTCCTGACTTTC
few	TRBV20-1	.	TRBJ1-5	CSASRGSNQPQHF	TGCAGTGCTAGTAGGGGCAGCAATCAGCCCCAGCATTTT
.	TRBV28	TRBD2	TRBJ2-1	CASSRLAGASYNEQFF	TGTGCCAGCAGCAGACTAGCGGGAGCCTCCTACAATGAGCAGTTCTTC
.	TRBV5-4	TRBD1	TRBJ1-2	CASSPRQGSYGYTF	TGTGCCAGCAGCCCACGACAGGGCAGCTATGGCTACACCTTC
.	TRBV11-2	TRBD1	TRBJ2-1	CASSLIEGGRGKEQFF	TGTGCCAGCAGCTTAATAGAAGGCGGCAGGGGGAAAGAGCAGTTCTTC
.	TRBV2	.	TRBJ1-1	CASRIDGGTEAFF	TGTGCCAGCAGGATTGACGGGGGCACTGAAGCTTTCTTT
.	TRBV30	TRBD1	TRBJ1-1	CAWTIPGQRPEAFF	TGTGCCTGGACAATCCCGGGACAGCGTCCTGAAGCTTTCTTT
.	TRBV28	.	TRBJ2-7	CASSSQTRTYEQYF	TGTGCCAGCAGTTCCCAGACTAGGACCTACGAGCAGTACTTC
.	TRBV4-1	TRBD1	TRBJ1-6	CASSLGTARNSPLHF	TGCGCCAGCAGCCTGGGGACAGCGAGGAATTCACCCCTCCACTTT
few	TRBV7-3	TRBD2	TRBJ2-1	CASSLSGTSFHEQFF	TGTGCCAGCAGCTTGTCCGGGACTAGCTTCCATGAGCAGTTCTTC
.	TRBV7-8	.	TRBJ1-6	CASSVRETGSYNSPLHF	TGTGCCAGCAGCGTAAGGGAGACAGGCAGCTATAATTCACCCCTCCACTTT
.	TRBV7-2	.	TRBJ1-4	CASSFPGSSNEKLFF	TGTGCCAGCAGCTTCCCGGGCAGCTCTAATGAAAAACTGTTTTTT
.	TRBV5-1	TRBD1	TRBJ1-6	CASRQGGNSPLHF	TGCGCCAGTCGACAGGGGGGTAATTCACCCCTCCACTTT
.	TRBV6-2/TRBV6-3	.	TRBJ2-4	CASSYSLADLAKNIQYF	TGTGCCAGCAGTTACTCGTTAGCGGACCTAGCCAAAAACATTCAGTACTTC
.	TRBV19	TRBD1	TRBJ2-3	CASSKGTGTDTQYF	TGTGCCAGTAGTAAGGGGACAGGCACAGATACGCAGTATTTT
.	TRBV30	TRBD1	TRBJ2-3	CAWSDTGGWTDTQYF	TGTGCCTGGAGCGATACAGGGGGTTGGACAGATACGCAGTATTTT
.	TRBV11-2	.	TRBJ2-4	CASRAIKLAKNIQYF	TGTGCCAGCAGGGCGATTAAGCTAGCCAAAAACATTCAGTACTTC
.	TRBV6-4	TRBD1	TRBJ2-1	CASAIDRGYNEQFF	TGTGCCAGCGCAATAGACAGGGGGTACAATGAGCAGTTCTTC